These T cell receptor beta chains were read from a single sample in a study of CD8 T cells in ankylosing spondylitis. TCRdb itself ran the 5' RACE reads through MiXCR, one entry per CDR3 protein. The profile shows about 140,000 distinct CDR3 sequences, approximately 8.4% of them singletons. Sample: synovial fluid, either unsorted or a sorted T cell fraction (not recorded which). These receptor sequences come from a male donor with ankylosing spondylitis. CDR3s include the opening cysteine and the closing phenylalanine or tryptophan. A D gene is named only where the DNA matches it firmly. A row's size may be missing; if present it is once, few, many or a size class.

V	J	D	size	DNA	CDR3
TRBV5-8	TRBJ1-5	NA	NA	TGTGCCAGCAGCAGGGGACTCAATCAGCCCGAGCATTTT	CASSRGLNQPEHF
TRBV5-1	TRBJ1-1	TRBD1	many	TGCGCCAGCAGCCTACAACAGGGGTTGAACACTGAAGCTTTCTTT	CASSLQQGLNTEAFF
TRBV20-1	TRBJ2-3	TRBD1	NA	TGCAGTTCTCCGAACAGGGGAAGGAGCACAGATACGCAGTATTTT	CSSPNRGRSTDTQYF
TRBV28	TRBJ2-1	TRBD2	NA	TGTGCCAGCAGTTTACCAGGACTAGCCCCCGTCTCCTACAATGAGCAGTTCTTC	CASSLPGLAPVSYNEQFF
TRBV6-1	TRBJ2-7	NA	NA	TGTGCCAGCAGTCCCCAGTTAGGGAGCTCCTACGAGCAGTACTTC	CASSPQLGSSYEQYF
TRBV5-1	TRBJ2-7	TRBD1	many	TGCGCCAGCAGCGGGGACAGGGTCTCCTACGAGCAGTACTTC	CASSGDRVSYEQYF
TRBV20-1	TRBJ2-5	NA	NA	TGCAGTGATCCGGGGTCGGGCTTTCAGGAGACCCAGTACTTC	CSDPGSGFQETQYF
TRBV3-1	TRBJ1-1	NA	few	TGTGCCAGCAGCCAAGTGTACTCCGGGAACACTGAAGCTTTCTTT	CASSQVYSGNTEAFF
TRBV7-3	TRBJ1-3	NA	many	TGTGCCAGCAGCCTTGGGCCGGCACTCTCTGGAAACACCATATATTTT	CASSLGPALSGNTIYF
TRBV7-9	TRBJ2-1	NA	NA	TGTGCCAGCAGTTTAGCCGGGGCGGGAAGGAATGAGCAGTTCTTC	CASSLAGAGRNEQFF
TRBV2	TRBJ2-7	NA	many	TGTGCCAGCACTGGGGGGCTAACCTACGAGCAGTACTTC	CASTGGLTYEQYF
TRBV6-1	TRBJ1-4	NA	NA	TGTGCCACCAAGCGGGGGGGCACTAATGAAAAACTGTTTTTT	CATKRGGTNEKLFF
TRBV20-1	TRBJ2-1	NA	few	TGCAGTGCCCGAAAAGGGGCCGGGTCCTACAATGAGCAGTTCTTC	CSARKGAGSYNEQFF
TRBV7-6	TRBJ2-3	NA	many	TGTGCCAGCAGCTTATTTCCCATCACAGATACGCAGTATTTT	CASSLFPITDTQYF
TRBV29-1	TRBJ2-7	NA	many	TGCAGCGTTGGGGGGACGGAGCGCGAGCAGTACTTC	CSVGGTEREQYF
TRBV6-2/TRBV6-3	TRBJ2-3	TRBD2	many	TGTGCCAGCTCCACGAACGAGGCTAGCGGACCAGATACGCAGTATTTT	CASSTNEASGPDTQYF
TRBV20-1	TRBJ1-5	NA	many	TGCAGTGCTAGCCGGCAGAACAATCAGCCCCAGCATTTT	CSASRQNNQPQHF
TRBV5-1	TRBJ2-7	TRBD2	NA	TGCGCCAGCAGCTTGGGTGCTAGCGGGGGGCTCCCCTACGAGCAGTACTTC	CASSLGASGGLPYEQYF
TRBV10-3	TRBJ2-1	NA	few	TGTGCCATCAGTGCCGGGACTCAGTACAATGAGCAGTTCTTC	CAISAGTQYNEQFF
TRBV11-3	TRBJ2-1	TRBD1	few	TGTGCCAGCAGCCCCCGGACAGGAGAAGAGCAGTTCTTC	CASSPRTGEEQFF
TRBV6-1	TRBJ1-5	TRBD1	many	TGTGCCAGCAGTGACCCGCGCCAGGGGGCGTTTCAGCCCCAGCATTTT	CASSDPRQGAFQPQHF
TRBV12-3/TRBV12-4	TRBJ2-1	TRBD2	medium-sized	TGTGCCAGCAGTTCTGGACTAGCGGCGACTTCGGGTGAGCAGTTCTTC	CASSSGLAATSGEQFF
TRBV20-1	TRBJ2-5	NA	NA	TGCAGTGCTAGAGTCGGGCAGGGAAGAGAGACCCAGTACTTC	CSARVGQGRETQYF
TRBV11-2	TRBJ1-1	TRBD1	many	TGTGCCAGCAGGGACAGGGTCGGGACTGAAGCTTTCTTT	CASRDRVGTEAFF
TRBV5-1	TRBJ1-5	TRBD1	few	TGCGCCAGCAGCTTGGGGACAGGGGAGGGGCAGCCCCAGCATTTT	CASSLGTGEGQPQHF
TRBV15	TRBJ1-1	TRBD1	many	TGTGCCACCAGCAGAGAGGCAGGGGGAACTGAAGCTTTCTTT	CATSREAGGTEAFF
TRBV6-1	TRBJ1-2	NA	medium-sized	TGTGCCAGCAGACTTCAGGACGGCTATGGCTACACCTTC	CASRLQDGYGYTF
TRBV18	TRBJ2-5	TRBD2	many	TGTGCCAGCTCAAATAGCGGGATAGAGACCCAGTACTTC	CASSNSGIETQYF
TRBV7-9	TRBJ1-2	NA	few	TGTGCCAGCAGCTCCAGGGGCCCCCATACTAACTATGGCTACACCTTC	CASSSRGPHTNYGYTF
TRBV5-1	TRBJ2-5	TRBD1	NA	TGCGCCAGCAGCCGGGACAGCTCACAAAAGACCCAGTACTTC	CASSRDSSQKTQYF
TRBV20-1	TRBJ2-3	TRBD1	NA	TGCAGTGCTAGACTTACAAGAGGGACAGGGAGCCCAGATACGCAGTATTTT	CSARLTRGTGSPDTQYF
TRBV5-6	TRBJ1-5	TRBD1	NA	TGTGCCAGCAGCTTGGGTGTGGCAGGGGGAAATCAGCCCCAGCATTTT	CASSLGVAGGNQPQHF
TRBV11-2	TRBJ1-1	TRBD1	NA	TGTGCCAGCAGCTTACAAACAGGGGTGCAAGGAGAAGCTTTCTTT	CASSLQTGVQGEAFF
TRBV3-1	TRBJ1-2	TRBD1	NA	TGTGCCAGCACCCTACAGGGGAGGGATGGCTACACCTTC	CASTLQGRDGYTF
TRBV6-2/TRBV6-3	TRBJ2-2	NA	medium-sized	TGTGCCAGCAGCCGTGTCCATCGGAACACCGGGGAGCTGTTTTTT	CASSRVHRNTGELFF
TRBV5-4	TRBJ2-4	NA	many	TGTGCCAGCAGCTTGATGGGTTCGGGAAACATTCAGTACTTC	CASSLMGSGNIQYF
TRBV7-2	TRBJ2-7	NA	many	TGTGCCAGCAGCTTAGCACTCTCCTACGAGCAGTACTTC	CASSLALSYEQYF
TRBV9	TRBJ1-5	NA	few	TGTGCCAGCAGCGTAGGGGAGGGAGGAGGGCAGCCCCAGCATTTT	CASSVGEGGGQPQHF
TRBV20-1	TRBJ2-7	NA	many	TGCAGTGCTAGAGTTCCAGGTTCCTACGAGCAGTACTTC	CSARVPGSYEQYF
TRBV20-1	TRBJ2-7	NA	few	TGCAGTGCTCACAAGAGATCGGACAGTACCTACGAGCAGTACTTC	CSAHKRSDSTYEQYF
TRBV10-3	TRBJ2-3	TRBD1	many	TGTGCCATCACCAGGGACAGCGACACAGATACGCAGTATTTT	CAITRDSDTDTQYF
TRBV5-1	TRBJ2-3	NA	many	TGCGCCAGCAGCCCAGGGAGTCTAGATACGCAGTATTTT	CASSPGSLDTQYF
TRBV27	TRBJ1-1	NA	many	TGTGCCAGCAGCCGAGGAATAACGGACGGGGAAGAAGCTTTCTTT	CASSRGITDGEEAFF
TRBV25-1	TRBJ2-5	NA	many	TGTGCCAGCAGTGACGATCACCGGAGCAGATCCCAAGAGACCCAGTACTTC	CASSDDHRSRSQETQYF
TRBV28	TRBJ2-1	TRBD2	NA	TGTGCCAGCAGACTAGCGGGGGGCCCCTACAATGAGCAGTTCTTC	CASRLAGGPYNEQFF
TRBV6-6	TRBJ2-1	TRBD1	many	TGTGCCAGCAGTTACTCGGACAGGGAGTTCTTC	CASSYSDREFF